One sample yielded the 2 T cell receptor beta chains listed below, sequenced in a study of T cells in narcolepsy. The data were produced by immunoSEQ multiplex PCR, yet TCRdb's version contains in-frame clones alone and is incomplete. Of around 18,000 clones listed, roughly 72% are singletons. The specimen was CD45RA- memory CD8+ T cells from PBMCs. These receptors were collected from a human donor with narcolepsy.

This clone was seen once. The chain joins TRBV9 to TRBJ2-5; a weak D match, TRBD2 (5 bases). V was pared by 4 bases and J by 11 bases, with 18 bases between. The CDR3 sequence is 13 residues long. The germline V gene encodes CDR1 SGDLS and CDR2 YYNGEE. In DNA, the CDR3 is TGTGCCAGCAGCCCTGGGAAGCGGTCCGTGCAGTACTTC. It yields the protein CASSPGKRSVQYF.

In this sample, this clone turned up a few times. The rearrangement joins TRBV5-1 to TRBJ2-5; 7 bases align to TRBD2. The J call is uncertain, as TRBJ2-7 better fits the DNA end. This CDR3 contains 15 residues. Germline V CDR1 and CDR2: SGHRS, YFSETQ. CDR3 DNA: TGCGCCAGCAGCTTGGGGCCTAGCGGACCCTACGAGCAGTACTTC. Translating it yields CASSLGPSGPYEQYF.